Each of the 3 T cell receptor beta chains below was sequenced from the same sample in a study of blood T cell repertoires in COVID-19. Using immunoSEQ multiplex PCR, the repertoire was profiled, and TCRdb retains in-frame clones only, with some absent. The table shows 150,000 or so clones, with 80% occurring only once. The sample comprised PBMCs or T cells enriched from blood (not recorded which). Every receptor here comes from an older woman who had recovered from COVID-19.

The V call is TRBV9, the J call TRBJ1-4, with D maybe TRBD1 (5 bases). This CDR3 spans 14 amino acids. V was cut by 3 bases and J by 4 bases, with 10 bases left in between. The germline CDR1 and CDR2 sequences are SGDLS and YYNGEE. DNA of the CDR3: TGTGCCAGCAGCGGAGGACAAGGTAATGAAAAACTGTTTTTT. Its protein product is CASSGGQGNEKLFF. Full variable domain (rest looked up from reference TRBV9 and TRBJ1-4): DSGVTQTPKHLITATGQRVTLRCSPRSGDLSVYWYQQSLDQGLQFLIQYYNGEERAKGNILERFSAQQFPDLHSELNLSSLELGDSALYFCASSGGQGNEKLFFGSGTQLSVL.

The J gene is TRBJ2-5, the V gene TRBV6-2 or TRBV6-3; 9 bases are shared with TRBD2. CDR1 MNHEY and CDR2 SVGEGT come from the germline V gene. The trim removed 2 bases at V and 5 bases at J, leaving 3 bases unmatched. The CDR3 length is 14 residues. The CDR3 sequence is CASSYSGGQETQYF. CDR3 nucleotide sequence: TGTGCCAGCAGTTACAGCGGGGGGCAGGAGACCCAGTACTTC.

The CDR3: CASSPTIWGEQYF. Written as DNA, the CDR3 is TGTGCCAGCAGCCCGACTATCTGGGGCGAGCAGTACTTC. The V gene is TRBV2, the J gene TRBJ2-7, with D possibly matching TRBD2 (5 bases). Looked up from germline, CDR1 is SNHLY and CDR2 is FYNNEI. V lost 6 bases and J 6 bases, leaving 15 bases between the germline ends. The CDR3 is 13 residues long.